A selection of T cell receptor beta chains follows, all from one sample in a study of cytomegalovirus exposure and HLA in healthy donors. Clones were sequenced by immunoSEQ multiplex PCR, and TCRdb holds only the in-frame ones, with some missing. This sample's table reports some 130,000 clones. Specimen: PBMCs. Receptors were obtained from an older woman in good health and CMV-seronegative. The CDR3 runs from the conserved cysteine through the conserved F or W.

j_gene | v_gene | CDR3aa
TRBJ2-7 | TRBV7-9 | CASSLGGMVTYEQYF
TRBJ2-3 | TRBV5-3 | CARSFPTGGWTDTQYF
TRBJ2-1 | TRBV25-1 | CASSRKGNEQFF
TRBJ2-5 | TRBV6-1 | CATSFGAGEETQYF
TRBJ2-3 | TRBV5-1 | CASSSDRGQDTQYF
TRBJ1-1 | TRBV7-6 | CASSSHEDRGMTEAFF
TRBJ2-3 | TRBV6-1 | CASSDASYTQYF
TRBJ2-3 | TRBV7-8 | CASSLVPVSTDTQYF
TRBJ2-1 | TRBV7-9 | CASSLSGLAVLTQFF
TRBJ2-5 | TRBV5-4 | CASSDRTEFRETQYF
TRBJ1-1 | TRBV11-2 | CASSLGGRAEAFF
TRBJ2-2 | TRBV4-2 | CASSQERGRGGTGELFF
TRBJ2-7 | TRBV30 | CAWSGQGVWYEQYF
TRBJ2-7 | TRBV10-3 | CASTAGVGPYEQYF
TRBJ2-7 | TRBV2 | CATVRDRDYEQYF
TRBJ1-1 | TRBV6-5 | CASRDPGQGSRAFF
TRBJ2-7 | TRBV7-8 | CASSPGLAREQYF
TRBJ1-3 | TRBV28 | CASDRGGGNTIYF
TRBJ2-7 | TRBV28 | CASSPPGIPGDF
TRBJ2-7 | TRBV6-5 | CASSTSIGGEQYF
TRBJ2-3 | TRBV7-9 | CASISQREWGEDTQYF
TRBJ2-4 | TRBV14 | CASSQGAGNQGPQYF
TRBJ1-1 | TRBV7-9 | CASSLQWKEYTEAFF
TRBJ2-1 | TRBV5-1 | CASSPGQGFNEQFF
TRBJ2-7 | TRBV18 | CASSPLVAGAYEQYF
TRBJ2-7 | TRBV28 | CASSLRYEQYF
TRBJ1-6 | TRBV19 | CASTQKTLNNSPLHF
TRBJ2-7 | TRBV5-1 | CASSIRTSGSYEQYF
TRBJ2-1 | TRBV6-5 | CASSASGGSYNEQFF
TRBJ1-2 | TRBV28 | CASSAAGQGYYGYTF
TRBJ1-1 | TRBV9 | CASSVAMNTEAFF
TRBJ1-2 | TRBV2 | CASSETGPYTF
TRBJ1-2 | TRBV30 | CAWSETGYGYTF
TRBJ2-5 | TRBV19 | CASRRDGGETQYF
TRBJ2-6 | TRBV2 | CATPTGAGTGANVLTF
TRBJ1-4 | TRBV6-5 | CASRDTGGGEKLFF
TRBJ2-7 | TRBV6-5 | CASSSLGMTSYEQYF
TRBJ1-2 | TRBV6-5 | CASSYSGGRGGYTF
TRBJ2-7 | TRBV7-2 | CASSPRGTSGGYPYEQYF
TRBJ1-2 | TRBV28 | CASSKAGFGYTF
TRBJ2-5 | TRBV19 | CASSIGWTSEAQYF
TRBJ1-1 | TRBV18 | CASSQRMDTAGF
TRBJ2-3 | TRBV29-1 | CSSGLAGVADTQYF
TRBJ2-6 | TRBV5-1 | CASSTGGSGANVLTF
TRBJ2-7 | TRBV2 | CASSYPGTSVPYEQYF
TRBJ1-3 | TRBV7-9 | CASSSWDRNTIYF
TRBJ1-5 | TRBV18 | CASSPGTDNQPQHF
TRBJ2-1 | TRBV10-3 | CAIRTLTYNEQFF
TRBJ2-1 | TRBV2 | CASSARSPVHNEQFF
TRBJ1-1 | TRBV2 | CASTLSPGGNTEAFF